The source of this T cell receptor beta chain is a study of tissue T cells after allogeneic stem cell transplantation (dated by TCRdb to the early 2020s). Notes on the research overall: The study profiled TCR beta repertoires in many tissues obtained from research autopsies of patients with and without GVHD, and also in mouse models of GVHD. The human part of the study was a prospective observational study with no blinding and no randomization.

In light of the paper, this sample's time point label describes: mouse harvest day 7 after allogeneic transplant. Mouse grafts consisting of 10^7 T-cell-depleted bone marrow cells combined with 10^6 splenic CD5+ T cells were administered by tail vein injection. A major MHC-mismatch B6 (H2b) into BALB/c (H2d) model was used to model mouse GVHD, and tissues were profiled at day 7 or 14. On day 7 or 14 post-transplant, mouse tissues and retro-orbital blood were harvested with separate sterile tools for each animal, and livers were flushed before harvest. Before genomic DNA was isolated with the DNeasy Blood & Tissue Kit, mouse tissues were minced with razor blades in buffered saline. Ends trimmed: V by 2 bases, J by 6 bases; bases unmatched to a gene: 1. As encoded in the germline V gene (reference sequence), CDR1 is KGHPV while CDR2 is FQNQEV. CDR3 length: 13 amino acids, cysteine to phenylalanine. Of the CDR3's DNA, 36 bases were read; they are in frame from base 1.

On the study overall, not on this receptor specifically: A small and clinically heterogeneous patient cohort was studied, and sampling depth was acknowledged as a limitation. The study did not determine which tissue TCRs were alloreactive or antigen-specific, and some clones might have been persisting host cells. Within patients, how anatomically similar tissues were was a major factor shaping TCR repertoire composition, regardless of disease or transplant status. In both patients and mice, only a limited portion of the TCR repertoire detected in tissues was captured by blood and spleen T cells. Only a few T cell clones appeared in more than one patient, yet motif-based clustering showed tissue-specific repertoire signatures that were shared between patients.

Library preparation was by the immunoSEQ multiplex PCR assay. TCRbeta CDR3 sequencing was performed at survey depth by Adaptive Biotechnologies, and CDR3 sequences, V/J genes, productive frequency and template counts were reported. Amplification of TCR beta CDR3 regions was performed from genomic DNA rather than from RNA. The paper's data handling went like this. Jensen-Shannon divergence was used to quantify pairwise repertoire overlap between tissues, with a value of 1 meaning complete divergence and a value of 0 meaning identical repertoires. Tissues were clustered by single-linkage agglomerative hierarchical clustering of pairwise JSD values and displayed as dendrograms. GLIPH2 was applied to all patient samples using simulation_depth 1000, kmer_min_depth 3, and cdr3_length_cutoff 8, and only groups with more than two unique CDR3s were retained. A standardized tissue-overlap score was calculated by extrapolating Jaccard GLIPH-group overlap across patients to a standard repertoire size of 1000 clones. Linear mixed-effect models, with tissue as a fixed effect and individual as a random effect, were used to test how diversity related to clinical or experimental variables. Here the immuneACCESS table is served through TCRdb, limited to in-frame sequences with V and J called. Missing clones are a known gap in these copies; in checked studies unresolved V genes cover under half, and the rest lacks a known reason. The V and J calls and the clone size are those of that table, but D and trimming were determined from the DNA. The sample yields some 7,700 clones; about 51% were counted once. Of the sample, more than 7% falls within the top ten clones.

Turning to this clone: Its binding antigen is unknown. Gene names and germline sequences refer to the mouse in this case. The read gets to within 1 residue of the CDR3 end, and the germline J gene fills in the rest.

The rearranged chain carries TRBV26 and TRBJ2-4, with 8 middle bases fitting TRBD1. This sequence was found in a female BALB/c mouse given C57BL/6 T cells with graft-versus-host disease after an allogeneic hematopoietic cell transplant. Sequences were obtained from gut tissue. The CDR3 is CASSLHRGNTLYF. The part of the CDR3 DNA that was read is TGTGCCAGCAGTCTGCACAGGGGGAACACCTTGTAC.